A single sample is the source of the 3 T cell receptor beta chains below, sequenced in a study of T cell clonality in common variable immunodeficiency. Profiled with immunoSEQ multiplex PCR; TCRdb holds only in-frame clones, not every one. The table records 35,000 or so clones without singletons, the ten largest covering about 6.1%. Their target antigens are unknown. Overall study findings and caveats: Common variable immunodeficiency TCR beta sequences reportedly had fewer deletions and N-nucleotide insertions.

The sample was peripheral blood mononuclear cells. These receptors were taken from a human donor with common variable immunodeficiency.

Notes on this clone: The read halts 3 residues ahead of the CDR3 end, with the missing end drawn from the germline J gene. The chain recombines TRBV7-6 with TRBJ1-4; D uncertain. Germline assignment: CDR1 SGHVS and CDR2 FNYEAQ. Trimming shortened V by 5 bases and J by 5 bases, and 15 bases separated the two germline ends. This CDR3 has 15 residues. CDR3 DNA, as far as it was read: TGTGCCAGCAGCATCGGGTCGCCTTGGAATGAAAAA. Translated, it gives CASSIGSPWNEK. The entire CDR3 sequence reads CASSIGSPWNEKLFF.

This clone was counted ten times or more. The CDR3 goes on 3 residues after the read ends, and that part is filled in from the germline J gene. The chain has TRBV10-1 and TRBJ2-3; D call uncertain. CDR1 and CDR2 (germline): WNHNN, SYGVQD (reference sequence). This CDR3 spans 14 amino acids. V lost 4 bases and J lost 2, with 10 bases in between. CDR3 amino acids: CASSAQAITDTQYF. Partial CDR3 DNA: TGCGCCAGCAGTGCCCAGGCGATCACAGATACG.

A note on this clone: Read sequence stops 3 residues before the CDR3 end, and the germline J gene provides the missing end. The chain couples TRBV6-1 to TRBJ1-2; 8 bases fit TRBD1. This CDR3 has 14 amino acids. Germline values: CDR1 MNHNS, CDR2 SASEGT. Incomplete CDR3 DNA: TGTGCCAGCAGTGAACCCCGACAGGGGAGGGGC. Translated: CASSEPRQGRG. The whole CDR3 sequence is CASSEPRQGRGYTF.